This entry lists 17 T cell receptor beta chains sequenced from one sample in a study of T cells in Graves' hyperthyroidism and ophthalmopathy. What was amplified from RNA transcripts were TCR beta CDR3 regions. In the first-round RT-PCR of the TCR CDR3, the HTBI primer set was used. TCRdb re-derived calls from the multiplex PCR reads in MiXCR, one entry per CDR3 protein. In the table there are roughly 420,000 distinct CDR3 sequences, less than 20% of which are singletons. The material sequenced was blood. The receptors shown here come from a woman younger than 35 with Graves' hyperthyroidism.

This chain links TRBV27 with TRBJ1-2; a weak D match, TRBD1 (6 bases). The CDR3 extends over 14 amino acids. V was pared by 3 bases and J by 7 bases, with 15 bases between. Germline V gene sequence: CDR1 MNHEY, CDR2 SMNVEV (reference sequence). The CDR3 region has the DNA TGTGCCAGCAGTTTCAGTGGGGGGCTGAGTGGCTACACCTTC. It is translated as CASSFSGGLSGYTF.

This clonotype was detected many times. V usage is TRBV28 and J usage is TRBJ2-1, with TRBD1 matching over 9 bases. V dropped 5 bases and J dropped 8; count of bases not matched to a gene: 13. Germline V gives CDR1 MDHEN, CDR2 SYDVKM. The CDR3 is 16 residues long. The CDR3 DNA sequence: TGTGCCAGCAGTCAGACGGGACAGGGCCTAATAGATGAGCAGTTCTTC. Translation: CASSQTGQGLIDEQFF.

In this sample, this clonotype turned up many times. CDR3 protein: CSARGLADYEQFF. DNA for the CDR3: TGCAGTGCTAGGGGGCTAGCGGACTATGAGCAGTTCTTC. The V and J genes are TRBV20-1 and TRBJ2-1; 7 nucleotides align to TRBD2. The CDR3 consists of 13 residues. J lost 8 bases, V lost 3 bases, and 7 bases had no gene match. Looked up from germline, CDR1 is DFQATT and CDR2 is SNEGSKA (reference sequence).

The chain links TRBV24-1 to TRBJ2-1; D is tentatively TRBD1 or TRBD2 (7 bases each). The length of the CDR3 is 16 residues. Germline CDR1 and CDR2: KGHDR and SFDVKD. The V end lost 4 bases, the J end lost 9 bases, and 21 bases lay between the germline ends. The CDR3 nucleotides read TGTGCCACCAGTGACCTCCGACAGGGTAGGGGGGGTGAGCAGTTCTTC. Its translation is CATSDLRQGRGGEQFF.

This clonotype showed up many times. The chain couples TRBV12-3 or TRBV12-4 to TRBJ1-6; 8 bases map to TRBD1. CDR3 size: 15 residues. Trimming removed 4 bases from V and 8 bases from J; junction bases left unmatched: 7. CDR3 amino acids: CASSSGRGRYSPLHF. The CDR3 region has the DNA TGTGCCAGCAGTTCTGGCAGGGGGCGCTATTCACCCCTCCACTTT.

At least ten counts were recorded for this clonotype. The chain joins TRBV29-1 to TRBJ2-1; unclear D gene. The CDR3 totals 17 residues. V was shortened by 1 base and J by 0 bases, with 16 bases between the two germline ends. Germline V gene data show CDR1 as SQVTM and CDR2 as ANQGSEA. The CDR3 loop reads CSVEGGNFGSSYNEQFF. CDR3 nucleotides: TGCAGCGTTGAAGGAGGAAACTTTGGTAGCTCCTACAATGAGCAGTTCTTC.

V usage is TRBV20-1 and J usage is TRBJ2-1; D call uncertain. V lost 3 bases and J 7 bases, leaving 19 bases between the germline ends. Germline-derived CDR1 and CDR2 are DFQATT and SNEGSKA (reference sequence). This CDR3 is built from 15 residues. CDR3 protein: CSASWARSRANEQFF. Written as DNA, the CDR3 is TGCAGTGCTAGTTGGGCCCGTTCACGCGCAAATGAGCAGTTCTTC.

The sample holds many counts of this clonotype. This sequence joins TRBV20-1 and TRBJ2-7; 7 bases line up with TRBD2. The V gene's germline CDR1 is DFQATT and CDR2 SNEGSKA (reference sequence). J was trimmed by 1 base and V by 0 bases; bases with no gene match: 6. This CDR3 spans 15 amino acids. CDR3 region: CSARDWASGSYEQYF. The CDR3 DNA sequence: TGCAGTGCTAGAGATTGGGCTAGCGGATCCTACGAGCAGTACTTC.

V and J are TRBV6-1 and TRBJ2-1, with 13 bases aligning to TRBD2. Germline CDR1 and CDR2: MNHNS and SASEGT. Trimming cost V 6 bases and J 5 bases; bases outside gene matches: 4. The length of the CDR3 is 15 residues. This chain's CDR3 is CASRKGLAGNNEQFF. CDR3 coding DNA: TGTGCCAGCAGGAAGGGACTAGCGGGGAACAATGAGCAGTTCTTC.

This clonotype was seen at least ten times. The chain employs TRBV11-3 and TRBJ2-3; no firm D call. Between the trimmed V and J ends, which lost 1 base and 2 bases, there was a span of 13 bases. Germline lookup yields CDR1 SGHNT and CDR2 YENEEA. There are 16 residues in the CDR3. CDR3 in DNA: TGTGCCAGCAGCTTAGGGGCGAGACTTGACACAGATACGCAGTATTTT. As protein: CASSLGARLDTDTQYF.

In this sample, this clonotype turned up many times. In nucleotides, the CDR3 is TGTGCCAGCAGCTACGGGACAGGGGCTGATTCCGGGGAGCTGTTTTTT. Translation gives CASSYGTGADSGELFF. The genes are TRBV5-8 and TRBJ2-2, with 10 bases matching TRBD1. V lost 3 bases and J lost 6; bases outside the gene matches: 8. Germline-derived CDR1 and CDR2 are SGHTS and YDEGEE. This CDR3 is 16 amino acids long.

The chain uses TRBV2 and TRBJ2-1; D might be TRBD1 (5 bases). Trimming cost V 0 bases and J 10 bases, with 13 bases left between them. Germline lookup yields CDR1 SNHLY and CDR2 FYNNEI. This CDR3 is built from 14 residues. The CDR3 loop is CASSEAVVGVEQFF. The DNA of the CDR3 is TGTGCCAGCAGTGAAGCCGTGGTAGGGGTCGAGCAGTTCTTC.

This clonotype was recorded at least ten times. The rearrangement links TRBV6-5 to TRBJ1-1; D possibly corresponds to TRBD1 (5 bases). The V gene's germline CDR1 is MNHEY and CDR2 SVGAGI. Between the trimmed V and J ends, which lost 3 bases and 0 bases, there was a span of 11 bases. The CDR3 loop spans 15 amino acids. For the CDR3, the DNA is TGTGCCAGCAGTTATCTGGGACGGATGAACACTGAAGCTTTCTTT. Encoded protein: CASSYLGRMNTEAFF.

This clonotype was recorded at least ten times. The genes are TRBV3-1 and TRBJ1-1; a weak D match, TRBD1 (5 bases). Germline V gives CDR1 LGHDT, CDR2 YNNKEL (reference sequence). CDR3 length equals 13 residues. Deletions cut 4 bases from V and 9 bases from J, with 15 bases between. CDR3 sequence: CASSPGQGFQAFF. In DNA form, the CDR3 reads TGTGCCAGCAGCCCCGGGCAGGGCTTTCAAGCTTTCTTT. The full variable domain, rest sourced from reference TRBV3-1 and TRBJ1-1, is DTAVSQTPKYLVTQMGNDKSIKCEQNLGHDTMYWYKQDSKKFLKIMFSYNNKELIINETVPNRFSPKSPDKAHLNLHINSLELGDSAVYFCASSPGQGFQAFFGQGTRLTVV.

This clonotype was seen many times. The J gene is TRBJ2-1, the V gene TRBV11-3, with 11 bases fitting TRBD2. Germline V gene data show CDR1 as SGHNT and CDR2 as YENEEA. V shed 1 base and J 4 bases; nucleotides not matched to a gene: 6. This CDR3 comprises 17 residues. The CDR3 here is CASSLVTSGISYNEQFF. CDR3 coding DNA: TGTGCCAGCAGCTTAGTGACTAGCGGGATCTCGTACAATGAGCAGTTCTTC.

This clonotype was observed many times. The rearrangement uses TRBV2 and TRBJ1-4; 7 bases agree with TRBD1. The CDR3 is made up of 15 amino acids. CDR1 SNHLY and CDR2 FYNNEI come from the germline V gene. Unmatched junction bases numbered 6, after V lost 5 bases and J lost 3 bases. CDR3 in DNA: TGTGCCAGCAGTCTCCCGGGACAGCCTAATGAAAAACTGTTTTTT. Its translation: CASSLPGQPNEKLFF.

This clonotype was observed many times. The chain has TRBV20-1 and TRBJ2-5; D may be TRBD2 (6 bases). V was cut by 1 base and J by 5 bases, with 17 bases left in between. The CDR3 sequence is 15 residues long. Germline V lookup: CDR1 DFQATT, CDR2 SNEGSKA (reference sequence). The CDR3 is CSARVLGGVQETQYF. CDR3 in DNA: TGCAGTGCTAGAGTTTTGGGAGGAGTTCAGGAGACCCAGTACTTC.